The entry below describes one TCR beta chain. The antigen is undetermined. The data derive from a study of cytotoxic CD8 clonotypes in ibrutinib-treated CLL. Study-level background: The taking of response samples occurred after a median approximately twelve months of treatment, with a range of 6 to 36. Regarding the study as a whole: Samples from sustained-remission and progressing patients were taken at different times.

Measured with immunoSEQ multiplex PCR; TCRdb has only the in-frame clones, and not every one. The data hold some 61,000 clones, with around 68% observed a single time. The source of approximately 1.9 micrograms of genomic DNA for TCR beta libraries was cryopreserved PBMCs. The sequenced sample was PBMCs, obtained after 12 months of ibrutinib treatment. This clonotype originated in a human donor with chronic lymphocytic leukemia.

The chain's CDR3 is CASVLAASYEQYF. The CDR3 bases are TGCGCCAGCGTACTCGCGGCATCCTACGAGCAGTACTTC. The chain combines TRBV5-1 with TRBJ2-7, with no clear D. From germline, CDR1 is SGHRS and CDR2 YFSETQ. V lost 7 bases and J 1 base, leaving 12 bases between the germline ends. This CDR3 has 13 amino acids.